This T cell receptor (beta chain) was captured by sequencing in a study of Graves' ophthalmopathy and Graves' hyperthyroidism. At least ten counts were recorded for this clonotype. The CDR3 is 12 residues long. V gave up 4 bases and J gave up 2 bases, with 3 bases separating them. The V gene's germline CDR1 is GTSNPN and CDR2 SVGIG (reference sequence). The authors amplified TCR beta CDR3 regions from RNA transcripts. RT-PCR was first run with HTBI primers, then multiplex PCR in a second round. One entry per CDR3 protein results from TCRdb running MiXCR on the multiplex PCR reads. The sample yields about 390,000 distinct CDR3 sequences, roughly 17% seen once. Only newly diagnosed hyperthyroidism patients aged 18 to 65, with under 2 months' duration, were enrolled.

J is TRBJ2-6 and V is TRBV30, with no clear D. The source of this sequence is an adult woman with stable Graves' hyperthyroidism. Sequenced material: peripheral blood. This CDR3 is CAWTAGANVLTF. The CDR3 coding sequence is TGTGCCTGGACAGCTGGGGCCAACGTCCTGACTTTC.